The rows below give T cell receptor beta chains drawn from one sample of a study of OX40 agonist ivuxolimab in advanced cancers. Sequenced by immunoSEQ multiplex PCR; TCRdb stores in-frame clones only, minus some. This table has 25,000 to 30,000 clones, about 86% appearing once. The sequenced sample was CD4+ or CD8+ T cells sorted from blood, obtained in a trial of the OX40 agonist ivuxolimab. The source is an adult with an advanced solid tumor such as melanoma, head and neck, liver or kidney cancer. Both conserved end residues are part of each CDR3. The D gene is left open where the match is weak. Clone size is shown for a subset of rows, as once, few, many or a class of expanded clone.

clone size: NA; V gene: TRBV2; J gene: TRBJ1-2; CDR3 length: 13; D gene: NA; CDR3 protein: CASSEWTVYGYTF; CDR3 DNA: TGTGCCAGCAGTGAATGGACGGTTTATGGCTACACCTTC
clone size: NA; V gene: TRBV27; J gene: TRBJ1-2; CDR3 length: 17; D gene: TRBD1; CDR3 protein: CASSLSRTGTGADGYTF; CDR3 DNA: TGTGCCAGCAGTTTAAGCCGAACAGGGACAGGAGCCGATGGCTACACCTTC
clone size: once; V gene: TRBV5-5; J gene: TRBJ2-5; CDR3 length: 15; D gene: NA; CDR3 protein: CASSARGSVQETQYF; CDR3 DNA: TGTGCCAGCAGCGCACGGGGGAGCGTTCAAGAGACCCAGTACTTC
clone size: NA; V gene: TRBV30; J gene: TRBJ1-5; CDR3 length: 14; D gene: NA; CDR3 protein: CAWSVGGGNQPQHF; CDR3 DNA: TGTGCCTGGAGTGTTGGAGGGGGGAATCAGCCCCAGCATTTT
clone size: NA; V gene: TRBV4-3; J gene: TRBJ1-2; CDR3 length: 16; D gene: NA; CDR3 protein: CASSQERLGSGYGYTF; CDR3 DNA: TGCGCCAGCAGCCAAGAACGGCTCGGGTCTGGCTATGGCTACACCTTC
clone size: once; V gene: TRBV15; J gene: TRBJ2-7; CDR3 length: 14; D gene: NA; CDR3 protein: CATSRDGGSYEQYF; CDR3 DNA: TGTGCCACCAGCAGAGATGGGGGTTCTTACGAGCAGTACTTC
clone size: NA; V gene: TRBV30; J gene: TRBJ1-2; CDR3 length: 12; D gene: NA; CDR3 protein: CAWSVNAYAHTF; CDR3 DNA: TGTGCCTGGAGTGTAAATGCCTATGCACACACCTTC
clone size: NA; V gene: TRBV7-8; J gene: TRBJ2-1; CDR3 length: 18; D gene: TRBD2; CDR3 protein: CASRLRLAGGPPLNEQFF; CDR3 DNA: TGTGCCAGCAGACTCAGACTAGCGGGGGGGCCTCCCCTGAATGAGCAGTTCTTC
clone size: NA; V gene: TRBV27; J gene: TRBJ2-1; CDR3 length: 15; D gene: TRBD1; CDR3 protein: CASSHDRGSYNEQFF; CDR3 DNA: TGTGCCAGCAGCCATGACAGGGGCTCCTACAATGAGCAGTTCTTC
clone size: NA; V gene: TRBV15; J gene: TRBJ2-7; CDR3 length: 14; D gene: NA; CDR3 protein: CATSRPRENYEQYF; CDR3 DNA: TGTGCCACCAGCAGGCCCCGCGAGAACTACGAGCAGTACTTC
clone size: few; V gene: TRBV9; J gene: TRBJ1-1; CDR3 length: 12; D gene: NA; CDR3 protein: CASSRLDTEAFF; CDR3 DNA: TGTGCCAGCAGCAGGTTGGACACTGAAGCTTTCTTT
clone size: NA; V gene: TRBV10-3; J gene: TRBJ2-3; CDR3 length: 15; D gene: NA; CDR3 protein: CAISELRDAGDTQYF; CDR3 DNA: TGTGCCATCAGTGAGTTGCGGGACGCGGGGGATACGCAGTATTTT
clone size: NA; V gene: TRBV19; J gene: TRBJ2-3; CDR3 length: 13; D gene: NA; CDR3 protein: CASSNQGQVTQYF; CDR3 DNA: TGTGCCAGTAGTAACCAGGGTCAGGTGACGCAGTATTTT
clone size: NA; V gene: TRBV7-8; J gene: TRBJ2-3; CDR3 length: 15; D gene: NA; CDR3 protein: CASSLRQRVGDTQYF; CDR3 DNA: TGTGCCAGCAGCTTACGACAGAGGGTCGGAGATACGCAGTATTTT
clone size: medium-sized; V gene: TRBV29-1; J gene: TRBJ2-1; CDR3 length: 14; D gene: NA; CDR3 protein: CSVEGRDFYNEQFF; CDR3 DNA: TGCAGCGTTGAAGGGCGGGACTTCTACAATGAGCAGTTCTTC
clone size: NA; V gene: TRBV27; J gene: TRBJ2-3; CDR3 length: 16; D gene: NA; CDR3 protein: CASSLTSSSRSDTQYF; CDR3 DNA: TGTGCCAGCAGTTTAACTTCGTCTAGCCGTTCAGATACGCAGTATTTT
clone size: NA; V gene: TRBV19; J gene: TRBJ2-3; CDR3 length: 16; D gene: TRBD1; CDR3 protein: CASSIRGTGRTDTQYF; CDR3 DNA: TGTGCCAGTAGTATTCGAGGGACAGGGCGCACAGATACGCAGTATTTT
clone size: few; V gene: TRBV5-1; J gene: TRBJ2-7; CDR3 length: 16; D gene: NA; CDR3 protein: CASSLEFGQYYHEQYF; CDR3 DNA: TGCGCCAGCAGCTTGGAGTTTGGACAGTATTACCACGAGCAGTACTTC
clone size: NA; V gene: TRBV29-1; J gene: TRBJ2-1; CDR3 length: 14; D gene: NA; CDR3 protein: CSTGGTRSYNEQFF; CDR3 DNA: TGCAGCACCGGGGGGACAAGATCCTACAATGAGCAGTTCTTC
clone size: NA; V gene: TRBV29-1; J gene: TRBJ1-1; CDR3 length: 13; D gene: TRBD1; CDR3 protein: CSVPGQTNTEAFF; CDR3 DNA: TGCAGCGTTCCGGGACAGACTAACACTGAAGCTTTCTTT
clone size: NA; V gene: TRBV15; J gene: TRBJ2-7; CDR3 length: 11; D gene: NA; CDR3 protein: CATSRGGEQYF; CDR3 DNA: TGTGCCACCAGCAGAGGTGGCGAGCAGTACTTC
clone size: once; V gene: TRBV5-8; J gene: TRBJ2-7; CDR3 length: 14; D gene: TRBD1; CDR3 protein: CASSLGQGASEQYF; CDR3 DNA: TGTGCCAGCAGCTTGGGACAGGGGGCTTCGGAGCAGTACTTC
clone size: once; V gene: TRBV4-1; J gene: TRBJ2-5; CDR3 length: 16; D gene: NA; CDR3 protein: CASSQGFGRTQETQYF; CDR3 DNA: TGCGCCAGCAGCCAAGGTTTTGGGCGGACGCAAGAGACCCAGTACTTC
clone size: NA; V gene: TRBV5-4; J gene: TRBJ1-1; CDR3 length: 11; D gene: NA; CDR3 protein: CASRGPGGAFF; CDR3 DNA: TGTGCCAGCAGGGGGCCAGGCGGCGCTTTCTTT
clone size: NA; V gene: TRBV4-3; J gene: TRBJ2-7; CDR3 length: 17; D gene: NA; CDR3 protein: CASSQDEQGKGSYEQYF; CDR3 DNA: TGCGCCAGCAGCCAAGATGAGCAGGGGAAGGGGTCCTACGAGCAGTACTTC
clone size: NA; V gene: TRBV7-9; J gene: TRBJ2-7; CDR3 length: 14; D gene: TRBD1; CDR3 protein: CASSLQGGNYEQYF; CDR3 DNA: TGTGCCAGCAGTTTACAGGGGGGAAACTACGAGCAGTACTTC
clone size: few; V gene: TRBV11-2; J gene: TRBJ1-2; CDR3 length: 14; D gene: NA; CDR3 protein: CASSSNPGNYGYTF; CDR3 DNA: TGTGCCAGCAGCTCCAATCCAGGGAACTATGGCTACACCTTC
clone size: few; V gene: TRBV10-3; J gene: TRBJ1-3; CDR3 length: 15; D gene: TRBD1; CDR3 protein: CAISEGQGELDTIYF; CDR3 DNA: TGTGCCATCAGTGAGGGACAGGGCGAGTTGGACACCATATATTTT
clone size: NA; V gene: TRBV9; J gene: TRBJ1-4; CDR3 length: 15; D gene: TRBD1; CDR3 protein: CASSEQGAGNEKLFF; CDR3 DNA: TGTGCCAGCAGCGAGCAGGGGGCTGGTAATGAAAAACTGTTTTTT
clone size: NA; V gene: TRBV15; J gene: TRBJ2-7; CDR3 length: 13; D gene: NA; CDR3 protein: CATSREKQGEQYF; CDR3 DNA: TGTGCCACCAGCAGAGAGAAACAGGGCGAGCAGTACTTC
clone size: NA; V gene: TRBV9; J gene: TRBJ2-1; CDR3 length: 14; D gene: NA; CDR3 protein: CASSVVQNYNEQFF; CDR3 DNA: TGTGCCAGCAGCGTAGTACAGAACTACAATGAGCAGTTCTTC
clone size: NA; V gene: TRBV2; J gene: TRBJ2-2; CDR3 length: 17; D gene: NA; CDR3 protein: CASDRALALVTTGELFF; CDR3 DNA: TGTGCCAGCGATCGAGCACTAGCTCTCGTAACAACCGGGGAGCTGTTTTTT
clone size: NA; V gene: TRBV10-3; J gene: TRBJ2-3; CDR3 length: 14; D gene: NA; CDR3 protein: CAISDSKVTDTQYF; CDR3 DNA: TGTGCCATCAGCGATTCAAAAGTCACAGATACGCAGTATTTT
clone size: NA; V gene: TRBV9; J gene: TRBJ1-4; CDR3 length: 15; D gene: NA; CDR3 protein: CASSPEEEVNEKLFF; CDR3 DNA: TGTGCCAGCAGCCCGGAGGAGGAGGTGAATGAAAAACTGTTTTTT
clone size: NA; V gene: TRBV7-2; J gene: TRBJ2-7; CDR3 length: 16; D gene: TRBD2; CDR3 protein: CASRGLAGGPSYEQYF; CDR3 DNA: TGTGCCAGCAGAGGACTAGCGGGAGGCCCCTCCTACGAGCAGTACTTC
clone size: NA; V gene: TRBV5-1; J gene: TRBJ2-7; CDR3 length: 15; D gene: NA; CDR3 protein: CASSTTTGSSYEQYF; CDR3 DNA: TGCGCCAGCAGCACTACGACGGGAAGCTCCTACGAGCAGTACTTC
clone size: few; V gene: TRBV6-1; J gene: TRBJ1-5; CDR3 length: 12; D gene: NA; CDR3 protein: CASRGYNQPQHF; CDR3 DNA: TGTGCCAGCAGAGGCTACAATCAGCCCCAGCATTTT
clone size: NA; V gene: TRBV30; J gene: TRBJ2-5; CDR3 length: 15; D gene: NA; CDR3 protein: CAWSWGEGGTETQYF; CDR3 DNA: TGTGCCTGGAGTTGGGGGGAAGGGGGCACAGAGACCCAGTACTTC
clone size: NA; V gene: TRBV15; J gene: TRBJ2-7; CDR3 length: 14; D gene: NA; CDR3 protein: CATSRDRVAYEQYF; CDR3 DNA: TGTGCCACCAGCAGAGATCGGGTGGCCTACGAGCAGTACTTC
clone size: NA; V gene: TRBV15; J gene: TRBJ1-4; CDR3 length: 14; D gene: NA; CDR3 protein: CATSRGGGGEKLFF; CDR3 DNA: TGTGCCACCAGCAGAGGGGGGGGTGGCGAAAAACTGTTTTTT
clone size: once; V gene: TRBV7-8; J gene: TRBJ1-3; CDR3 length: 14; D gene: NA; CDR3 protein: CASSARTSGNTIYF; CDR3 DNA: TGTGCCAGCAGCGCCCGGACCTCTGGAAACACCATATATTTT
clone size: NA; V gene: TRBV7-2; J gene: TRBJ2-4; CDR3 length: 15; D gene: NA; CDR3 protein: CASSLDIRLGNIQYF; CDR3 DNA: TGTGCCAGCAGCTTAGACATTAGACTCGGGAACATTCAGTACTTC
clone size: NA; V gene: TRBV7-2; J gene: TRBJ2-7; CDR3 length: 12; D gene: NA; CDR3 protein: CASSLGTYEQYF; CDR3 DNA: TGTGCCAGCAGCTTAGGAACCTACGAGCAGTACTTC